This TCR beta chain appears in the sequencing data of a study of PD-1 blockade in classical Hodgkin lymphoma. Notes on the study in general: In newly diagnosed patients, baseline TCR diversity was reportedly below that of healthy donors. Patients who began taking nivolumab under 1 year after ASCT were left out.

In its sample, this clone was seen a few times. Its target is unknown. This CDR3 comprises 15 residues. V dropped 0 bases and J dropped 4; count of bases not matched to a gene: 5. Germline lookup yields CDR1 SGHDN and CDR2 FVKESK. Clones were read by immunoSEQ multiplex PCR, and TCRdb kept only the in-frame ones, dropping some. The data hold some 58,000 clones, with approximately 90% observed a single time. Time point described: cycle 4 day 1 (C4D1), after 6 weeks of nivolumab. Every patient was affected by relapse after autologous stem cell transplantation, while exposure to brentuximab vedotin was not uniform.

This chain joins TRBV14 and TRBJ1-2; 7 bases are shared with TRBD1. This specimen consisted of peripheral blood mononuclear cells (PBMCs), obtained before the fourth cycle of nivolumab. The clonotype was recovered from a human donor with classical Hodgkin lymphoma. The CDR3 reads CASSQEYRGPYGYTF. The DNA for the CDR3 is TGTGCCAGCAGCCAAGAATACAGGGGCCCCTATGGCTACACCTTC.